The next 10 T cell receptor beta chains were all read from a single sample in a study of blood T cell repertoires in COVID-19. Libraries were prepared by immunoSEQ multiplex PCR; TCRdb keeps only in-frame clonotypes and omits some of them. The table has under 450,000 clones, about four fifths seen once. Sequenced sample: peripheral blood. These receptor sequences come from a human donor with acute or convalescent COVID-19. The donor label of this sample is uncertain.

V gene TRBV11-1 combines with J gene TRBJ2-1, with D possibly being TRBD2 (5 bases). The CDR3 is 15 amino acids. Germline CDR1 reads SGHAT; CDR2 reads FQDESV (reference sequence). V dropped 1 base and J dropped 0 bases, with 7 bases sitting between them. The CDR3 loop reads CASSLGEISYNEQFF. The CDR3 DNA reads as TGTGCCAGCAGCTTAGGGGAGATCTCCTACAATGAGCAGTTCTTC.

Concerning this clone itself: Other DNA sequences of this sample code for an identical CDR3. V usage is TRBV15 and J usage is TRBJ2-2; weak D call: TRBD1 (5 bases). Germline CDR1 is LNHNV and CDR2 is YYDKDF (reference sequence). The CDR3 is 15 amino acids. Trimming took off 1 base at V and 0 bases at J, with 6 bases between the two ends. CDR3 protein: CATSRGQTNTGELFF. Here the CDR3 DNA reads TGTGCCACCAGCAGAGGACAGACGAACACCGGGGAGCTGTTTTTT.

The chain combines TRBV29-1 with TRBJ1-1; D not resolved. Trimming stripped 5 bases from V and 5 bases from J, with 18 bases between. Germline lookup yields CDR1 SQVTM and CDR2 ANQGSEA. The CDR3 is 14 residues long. The CDR3 DNA sequence: TGCAGCGTTCAGCCTTCGGCCCGGGGAACTGAAGCTTTCTTT. It yields the protein CSVQPSARGTEAFF.

The rearrangement links TRBV30 to TRBJ2-7; perhaps TRBD1 as D (6 bases). The CDR3 consists of 13 residues. Trimming removed 1 base from V and 3 bases from J, with 10 bases in between. The germline V gene has CDR1 GTSNPN and CDR2 SVGIG (reference sequence). The CDR3 DNA reads TGTGCCTGGAGTGGACAGGTGAACTACGAGCAGTACTTC. Amino acids: CAWSGQVNYEQYF.

This clone was recorded once. In DNA, the CDR3 is TGTGCCAGCAGTGATGGCTGGCAAGAGACCCAGTACTTC. Its translation is CASSDGWQETQYF. The genes are TRBV2 and TRBJ2-5; D is unresolved. Germline CDR1 SNHLY, CDR2 FYNNEI. This CDR3 comprises 13 residues. V dropped 3 bases and J dropped 2 bases, with 7 bases sitting between them. The full variable domain, its missing parts supplied by reference TRBV2 and TRBJ2-5, is EPEVTQTPSHQVTQMGQEVILRCVPISNHLYFYWYRQILGQKVEFLVSFYNNEISEKSEIFDDQFSVERPDGSNFTLKIRSTKLEDSAMYFCASSDGWQETQYFGPGTRLLVL.

The V gene is TRBV15, the J gene TRBJ2-3; 7 nucleotides match TRBD2. J gave up 1 base and V 8 bases, and 6 bases lay outside the gene matches. The CDR3 covers 14 residues. The V gene's germline CDR1 is LNHNV and CDR2 YYDKDF (reference sequence). The CDR3 here is CATGVRGGTDTQYF. The CDR3 region has the DNA TGTGCCACCGGGGTACGGGGGGGCACAGATACGCAGTATTTT.

This clone was counted a single time. This chain connects TRBV2 to TRBJ1-3; 8 positions match TRBD1. The CDR3 sequence is 15 residues long. Looked up from germline, CDR1 is SNHLY and CDR2 is FYNNEI. With 5 bases clipped from V and 4 bases from J, the junction kept 7 bases outside the gene matches. As DNA, the CDR3 is TGTGCCAGCAGTCCCCAGGGGGCGTCAGGAAACACCATATATTTT. Protein: CASSPQGASGNTIYF.

The V and J genes are TRBV3-1 (or the pseudogene TRBV3-2) and TRBJ2-1; D ambiguous. V lost 2 bases and J lost 9, with 14 bases in between. This CDR3 has 14 residues. Per the germline V gene, CDR1 is LGHDT and CDR2 is YNNKEL (reference sequence). The CDR3 nucleotides read TGTGCCAGCAGCCAAAGGAGTCATAAGAGTGAGCAGTTCTTC. Its protein is CASSQRSHKSEQFF.

Worth noting for this clone: The sample contains more than one DNA sequence encoding this CDR3. The gene calls are TRBV5-1 and TRBJ2-7; no clear D. V was shortened by 0 bases and J by 0 bases, with 7 bases between the two germline ends. The germline V gene encodes CDR1 SGHRS and CDR2 YFSETQ. The CDR3 has 14 amino acids. In DNA form, the CDR3 reads TGCGCCAGCAGCTTGGTCGTTAGCTCCTACGAGCAGTACTTC. It specifies CASSLVVSSYEQYF.

V is TRBV6-5 and J is TRBJ1-2; maybe TRBD1 (5 bases). There are 13 residues in the CDR3. The V end was cut by 6 bases, the J end by 8 bases, with 16 bases between. Per germline, CDR1 MNHEY and CDR2 SVGAGI. Written as DNA, the CDR3 is TGTGCCAGCAGGAGCGGGCAGGGTGGCGGCTACACCTTC. Translation: CASRSGQGGGYTF.